Shown below are 3 T cell receptor beta chains from a single sample sequenced in a study of identical twins. MiXCR was run by TCRdb on the 5' RACE reads, yielding one entry per CDR3 protein. Counted here are 1.5 million to 2 million distinct CDR3 sequences, roughly 35% occurring once; the ten biggest clones make up 0.27%. The specimen was cord blood. The source is a newborn girl in good health.

The V and J genes are TRBV25-1 and TRBJ2-4, with D perhaps matching TRBD2 (6 bases). V was cut by 3 bases and J by 0 bases, with 12 bases left in between. This CDR3 spans 16 amino acids. Germline V lookup: CDR1 MGHDK, CDR2 SYGVNS. Here the CDR3 reads CASSEEGTLAKNIQYF. The CDR3 bases are TGTGCCAGCAGTGAGGAGGGGACCCTAGCCAAAAACATTCAGTACTTC.

As regards this clonotype: Just one base apart from a much larger clone, this may be a read error. V gene TRBV12-3 or TRBV12-4 combines with J gene TRBJ1-4; TRBD1 matches at 7 bases. This CDR3 has 15 residues. DNA of the CDR3: TGTACCAGCACGAAGGGGGCCTGGACTAATGAAAAACTGTTTTTT. Translation: CTSTKGAWTNEKLFF.

This sequence joins TRBV28 and TRBJ2-5, with a tentative D call TRBD1 (5 bases). This CDR3 comprises 13 residues. With 7 bases removed from V and 11 bases from J, the gap between germline ends came to 20 bases. Germline V CDR1 and CDR2: MDHEN, SYDVKM. The CDR3 DNA is TGTGCCAGCAAAACAGGTGCTTACAATAAGCAGTACTTC. As protein: CASKTGAYNKQYF. The whole variable domain, filled in from reference TRBV28 and TRBJ2-5, reads DVKVTQSSRYLVKRTGEKVFLECVQDMDHENMFWYRQDPGLGLRLIYFSYDVKMKEKGDIPEGYSVSREKKERFSLILESASTNQTSMYLCASKTGAYNKQYFGPGTRLLVL.